Following are 9 T cell receptor beta chains from one sample sequenced in a study of human T cells and chemical hapten exposure. TCRdb processed the RACE reads anew with MiXCR; each CDR3 protein has one entry. The table includes 99,000 or so distinct CDR3 sequences, 34% detected once. Time point reported: patch test 3, about 24 weeks after DPC sensitization. Treatment noted: therapeutic diphenylcyclopropenone sensitization with weekly scalp DPC. This specimen consisted of whole blood, obtained in connection with sensitization to the hapten diphenylcyclopropenone (DPC). Receptor source: a middle-aged man with alopecia areata. Some clones in this sample may be carry-over from other donors' samples.

V and J are TRBV7-2 and TRBJ2-1, with no clear D. V lost 5 bases and J 10 bases, leaving 12 bases between the germline ends. The germline V gene encodes CDR1 SGHTA and CDR2 FQGNSA. CDR3 length: 12 residues. CDR3 bases: TGTGCCAGCAGCCCCCGACCGAGGGAGCAGTTCTTC. Protein product: CASSPRPREQFF. The full variable domain, its missing parts supplied by reference TRBV7-2 and TRBJ2-1, is GAGVSQSPSNKVTEKGKDVELRCDPISGHTALYWYRQSLGQGLEFLIYFQGNSAPDKSGLPSDRFSAERTGGSVSTLTIQRTQQEDSAVYLCASSPRPREQFFGPGTRLTVL.

This clonotype has only a few counts. This chain joins TRBV7-9 and TRBJ1-5; maybe TRBD1 (5 bases). Trimming cost V 5 bases and J 5 bases, with 16 bases left between them. Per the germline V gene, CDR1 is SEHNR and CDR2 is FQNEAQ (reference sequence). CDR3 length equals 15 residues. In DNA form, the CDR3 reads TGTGCCAGCAGCGCAGCCGGGACGGGCTATCAGCCCCAGCATTTT. It codes for CASSAAGTGYQPQHF.

The rearrangement links TRBV28 to TRBJ1-2; no definite D call. The CDR3 has 14 amino acids. From germline, CDR1 is MDHEN and CDR2 SYDVKM. Trimming shortened V by 3 bases and J by 0 bases, and 8 bases separated the two germline ends. The CDR3 bases are TGTGCCAGCAGTTTTCAACGAACTAACTATGGCTACACCTTC. Translation: CASSFQRTNYGYTF.

This clonotype was observed a handful of times. The V call is TRBV20-1, the J call TRBJ2-3, with a tentative D call TRBD2 (5 bases). The CDR3 has 15 residues. V lost 4 bases and J lost 6, with 20 bases in between. Per germline, CDR1 DFQATT and CDR2 SNEGSKA (reference sequence). In DNA, the CDR3 is TGCAGTGCTAACCCCCGATTGGGAGTAAGGGATACGCAGTATTTT. It specifies CSANPRLGVRDTQYF.

The chain links TRBV5-4 to TRBJ1-3; a possible D gene is TRBD1 (5 bases). V dropped 0 bases and J dropped 0 bases, with 7 bases sitting between them. From germline, CDR1 is SGHNT and CDR2 YYREEE (reference sequence). The length of the CDR3 is 15 residues. This CDR3 is CASSLEGLSGNTIYF. For the CDR3, the DNA is TGTGCCAGCAGCTTGGAGGGACTCTCTGGAAACACCATATATTTT.

The genes are TRBV5-1 and TRBJ1-1; TRBD1 might be the D (5 bases). V was trimmed by 7 bases and J by 1 base, leaving 20 bases between them. Germline V gives CDR1 SGHRS, CDR2 YFSETQ. The CDR3 has 16 amino acids. CDR3 in amino acids: CASQISPGGTNTEAFF. The CDR3 nucleotides are TGCGCCAGCCAAATCTCACCCGGTGGGACGAACACTGAAGCTTTCTTT.

This chain joins TRBV20-1 and TRBJ2-3; D is ambiguous. Germline CDR1 DFQATT, CDR2 SNEGSKA (reference sequence). With 3 bases removed from V and 7 bases from J, the gap between germline ends came to 8 bases. This CDR3 is 11 amino acids long. The CDR3, as DNA: TGCAGTGCTAGTCCCGAACATACGCAGTATTTT. Translated, it gives CSASPEHTQYF.

V and J are TRBV12-3 or TRBV12-4 and TRBJ2-7, with a possible D match to TRBD1 (5 bases). Trimming took 1 base from V and 2 from J, leaving 12 bases between them. This CDR3 is 15 amino acids long. CDR3 loop: CASSLVQGHAYEQYF. In nucleotides, the CDR3 is TGTGCCAGCAGTTTAGTCCAGGGCCATGCCTACGAGCAGTACTTC.

CDR3 residues: CASRETGSFETQYF. Here the CDR3 DNA reads TGTGCCAGCCGTGAGACAGGGTCGTTCGAGACCCAGTACTTC. The chain uses TRBV7-9 and TRBJ2-5; 7 bases match TRBD1. Losses at the gene ends were 8 bases for V and 5 bases for J; bases not matched to a gene: 11. The CDR3 length is 14 residues. Germline V gene sequence: CDR1 SEHNR, CDR2 FQNEAQ (reference sequence).